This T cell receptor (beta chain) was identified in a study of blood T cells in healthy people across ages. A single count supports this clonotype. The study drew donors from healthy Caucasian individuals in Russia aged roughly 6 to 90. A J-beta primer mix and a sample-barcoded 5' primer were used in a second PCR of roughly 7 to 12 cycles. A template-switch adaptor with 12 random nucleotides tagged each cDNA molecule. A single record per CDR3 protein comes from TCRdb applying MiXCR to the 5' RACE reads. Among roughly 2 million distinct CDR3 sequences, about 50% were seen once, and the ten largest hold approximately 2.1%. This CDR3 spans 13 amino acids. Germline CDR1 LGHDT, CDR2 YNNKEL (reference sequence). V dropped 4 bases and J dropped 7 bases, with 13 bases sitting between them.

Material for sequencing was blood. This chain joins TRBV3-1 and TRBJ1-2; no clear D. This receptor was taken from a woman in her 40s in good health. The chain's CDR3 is CASSLAGHGGYTF. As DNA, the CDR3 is TGTGCCAGCAGCCTCGCCGGGCACGGTGGCTACACCTTC.